This TCR beta chain was observed in a study of Ad26.COV2.S vaccination and SARS-CoV-2 variants. Looking at the study overall: Ad26.COV2.S, an intramuscular injection, was given once or twice 56 days apart.

The germline V gene has CDR1 MNHEY and CDR2 SVGAGI. The CDR3 extends over 13 amino acids. V gave up 5 bases and J gave up 8 bases, with 15 bases separating them. Treatment reported: around 19 received Ad26.COV2.S at low or high dose, single or two shots; 5 received placebo; per-sample allocation not given. Samples came from day 63 after the first vaccine or placebo injection. Cohort 1b enrolled adults aged 18-55 years in Boston. Ad26 vector vaccine expressed Wuhan-strain SARS-CoV-2 spike. Libraries were prepared by immunoSEQ multiplex PCR; TCRdb keeps only in-frame clonotypes and omits some of them. Among more than 300,000 clones listed, around four fifths were seen once.

The receptor comes from a person aged 18-60 years who received the Ad26.COV2.S COVID-19 vaccine or a placebo. The V call is TRBV6-5, the J call TRBJ1-2; D gene ambiguous. The sample consisted of peripheral blood, taken in a trial of Ad26.COV2.S vaccine versus placebo. The chain's CDR3 is CASSNHATRGYTF. CDR3 nucleotides: TGTGCCAGCAGTAACCACGCGACCCGAGGCTACACCTTC.